This TCR beta chain came from a study of T cell repertoires in cytomegalovirus infection. For this clonotype: The antigen is undetermined.

Study-wide findings and caveats: Cumulative frequency (of public TCR beta family members) identified carriers of CMV plus the relevant HLA.

The CDR3 spans 13 residues. V was trimmed by 5 bases and J by 5 bases, leaving 12 bases between them. TCRdb re-analysed the reads in MiXCR, keeping a single row per CDR3 protein. This table holds about 920,000 distinct CDR3 sequences, under 40% found once. The chain recombines TRBV12-3 or TRBV12-4 with TRBJ2-5; D is perhaps TRBD1 (6 bases). The source is a human donor in good health (CMV status not recorded). Some clones in this sample may be carry-over from other donors' samples. The sample in question was cultured CD8+ T cells from PBMCs, obtained from culture after CMV antigen stimulation. CDR3 protein: CASSDTGMETQYF. The CDR3 bases are TGTGCCAGCAGTGACACAGGGATGGAGACCCAGTACTTC.